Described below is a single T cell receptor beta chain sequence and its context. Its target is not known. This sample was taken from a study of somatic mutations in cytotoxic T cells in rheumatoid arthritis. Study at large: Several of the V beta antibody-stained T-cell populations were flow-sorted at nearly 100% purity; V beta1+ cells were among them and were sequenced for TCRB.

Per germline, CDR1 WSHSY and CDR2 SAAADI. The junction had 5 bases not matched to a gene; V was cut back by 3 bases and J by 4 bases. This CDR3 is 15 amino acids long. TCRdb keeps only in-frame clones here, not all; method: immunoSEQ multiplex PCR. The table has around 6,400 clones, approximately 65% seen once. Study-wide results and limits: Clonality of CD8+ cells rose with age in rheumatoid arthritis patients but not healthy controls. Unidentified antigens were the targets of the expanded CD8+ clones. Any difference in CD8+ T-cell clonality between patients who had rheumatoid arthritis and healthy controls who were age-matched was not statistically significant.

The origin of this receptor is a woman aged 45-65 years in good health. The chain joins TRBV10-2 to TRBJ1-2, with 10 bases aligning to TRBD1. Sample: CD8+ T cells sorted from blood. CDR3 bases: TGCGCCAGCAGTGATTGGACAGGGGGAATCTATGGCTACACCTTC. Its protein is CASSDWTGGIYGYTF.